This T cell receptor beta chain was identified during a study of blood T cell repertoires in COVID-19. Study context: Samples taken during acute and convalescent COVID-19 were collected in the United States, Italy and Spain. Nucleic acid was either cDNA or gDNA, and it came from T cells, B-cell-depleted T cells, or PBMCs.

The CDR3 loop spans 16 amino acids. Germline V gene lookup returns CDR1 GTSNPN and CDR2 SVGIG (reference sequence). V lost 2 bases, J lost 4 bases, and 10 bases stayed unmatched. Per the original data handling: Amplified reference gene primers provided the basis for estimating nucleated cell counts. The protocol was immunoSEQ multiplex PCR, while the TCRdb copy is restricted to in-frame clones and leaves out a portion. V, J and clone size are taken as reported in that table, and D and trimming were inferred from the DNA itself. The sample records some 97,000 clones, 80% to 95% being singletons. The receptor's source is a man between 60 and 75 years old with acute or convalescent COVID-19. Sequencing was done on a sample of peripheral blood. V and J are TRBV30 and TRBJ1-4, with 7 bases matching TRBD1. The DNA of the CDR3 is TGTGCCTGGAGTAGGGACAGAATCGGGGTTAATGAAAAACTGTTTTTT. It translates to CAWSRDRIGVNEKLFF.